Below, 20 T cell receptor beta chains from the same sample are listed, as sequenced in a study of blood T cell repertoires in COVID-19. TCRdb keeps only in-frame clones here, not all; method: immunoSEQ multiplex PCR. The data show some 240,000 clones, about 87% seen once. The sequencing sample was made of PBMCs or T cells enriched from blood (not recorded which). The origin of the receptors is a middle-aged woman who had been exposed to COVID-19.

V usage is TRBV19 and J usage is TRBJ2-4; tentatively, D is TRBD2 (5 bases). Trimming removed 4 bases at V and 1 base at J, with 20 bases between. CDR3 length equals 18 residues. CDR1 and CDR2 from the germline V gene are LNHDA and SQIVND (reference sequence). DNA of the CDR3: TGTGCCAGTAGTAGACCCCGGGGTGTACAACTGGCCAAAAACATTCAGTACTTC. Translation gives CASSRPRGVQLAKNIQYF.

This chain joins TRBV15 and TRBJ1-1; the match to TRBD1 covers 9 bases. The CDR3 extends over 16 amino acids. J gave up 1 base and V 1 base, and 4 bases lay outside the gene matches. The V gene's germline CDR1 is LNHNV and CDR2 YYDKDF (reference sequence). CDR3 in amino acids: CATSRAGQGKNTEAFF. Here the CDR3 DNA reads TGTGCCACCAGCAGAGCGGGACAGGGTAAGAACACTGAAGCTTTCTTT.

CDR3 nucleotide sequence: TGTGCCAGCAGCCATCAGGGGAGGGGCAAAGGAAACACCATATATTTT. It translates to CASSHQGRGKGNTIYF. This chain connects TRBV4-2 to TRBJ1-3, with D perhaps matching TRBD1 (6 bases). The CDR3 sequence is 16 residues long. The V and J ends lost 3 bases and 4 bases respectively, with 16 bases between them. Looked up from germline, CDR1 is LGHNA and CDR2 is YNFKEQ.

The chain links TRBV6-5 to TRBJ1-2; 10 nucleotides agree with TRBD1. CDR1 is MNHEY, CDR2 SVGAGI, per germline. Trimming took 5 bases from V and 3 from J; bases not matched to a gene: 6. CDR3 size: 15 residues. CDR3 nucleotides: TGTGCCAGCAGTCAGACAGGACAGGGGGACTATGGCTACACCTTC. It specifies CASSQTGQGDYGYTF.

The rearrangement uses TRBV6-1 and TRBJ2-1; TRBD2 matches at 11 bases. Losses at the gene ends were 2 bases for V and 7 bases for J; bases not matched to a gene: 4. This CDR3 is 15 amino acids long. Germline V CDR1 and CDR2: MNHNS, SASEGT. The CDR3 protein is CASSELAGGQNEQFF. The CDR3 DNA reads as TGTGCCAGCAGTGAACTAGCGGGGGGTCAAAATGAGCAGTTCTTC.

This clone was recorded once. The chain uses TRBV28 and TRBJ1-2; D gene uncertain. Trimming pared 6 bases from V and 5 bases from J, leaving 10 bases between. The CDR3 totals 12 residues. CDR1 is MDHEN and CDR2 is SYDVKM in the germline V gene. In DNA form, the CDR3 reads TGTGCCAGCAGGTGGACGGGATATGGCTACACCTTC. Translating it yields CASRWTGYGYTF.

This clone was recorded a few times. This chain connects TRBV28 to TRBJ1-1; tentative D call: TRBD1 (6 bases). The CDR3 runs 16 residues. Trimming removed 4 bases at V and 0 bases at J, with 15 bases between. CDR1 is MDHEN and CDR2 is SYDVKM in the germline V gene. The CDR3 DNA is TGTGCCAGCAGTTCACCCAGGGGCCCCTTGAACACTGAAGCTTTCTTT. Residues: CASSSPRGPLNTEAFF.

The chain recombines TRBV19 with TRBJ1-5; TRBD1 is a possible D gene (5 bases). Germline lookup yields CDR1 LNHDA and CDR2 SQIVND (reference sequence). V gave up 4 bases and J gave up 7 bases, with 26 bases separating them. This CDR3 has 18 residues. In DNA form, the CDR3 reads TGTGCCAGTAGTAGGGGGGACCCGACCGGGCTGGGTAGGCAGCCCCAGCATTTT. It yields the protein CASSRGDPTGLGRQPQHF. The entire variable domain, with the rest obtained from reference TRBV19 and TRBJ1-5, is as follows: DGGITQSPKYLFRKEGQNVTLSCEQNLNHDAMYWYRQDPGQGLRLIYYSQIVNDFQKGDIAEGYSVSREKKESFPLTVTSAQKNPTAFYLCASSRGDPTGLGRQPQHFGDGTRLSIL.

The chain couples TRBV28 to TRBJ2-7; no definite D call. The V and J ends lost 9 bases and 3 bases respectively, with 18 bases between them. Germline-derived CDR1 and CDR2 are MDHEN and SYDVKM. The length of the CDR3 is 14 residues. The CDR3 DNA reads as TGTGCCAGTATCCATTCTAGTGCTAGCTACGAGCAGTACTTC. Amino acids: CASIHSSASYEQYF.

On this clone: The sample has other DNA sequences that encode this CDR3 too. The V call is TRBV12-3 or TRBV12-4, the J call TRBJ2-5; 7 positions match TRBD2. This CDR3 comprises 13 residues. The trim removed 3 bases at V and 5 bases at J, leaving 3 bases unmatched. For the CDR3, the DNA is TGTGCCAGCAGTTTCCGGGGGGAGGAGACCCAGTACTTC. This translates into CASSFRGEETQYF.

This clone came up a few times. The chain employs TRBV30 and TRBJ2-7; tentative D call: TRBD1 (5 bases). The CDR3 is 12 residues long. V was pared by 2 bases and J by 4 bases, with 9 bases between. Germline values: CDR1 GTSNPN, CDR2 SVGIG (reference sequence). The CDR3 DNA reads TGTGCCTGGAGTAGGGGAAAATACGAGCAGTACTTC. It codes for CAWSRGKYEQYF. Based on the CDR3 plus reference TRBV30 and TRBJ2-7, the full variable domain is SQTIHQWPATLVQPVGSPLSLECTVEGTSNPNLYWYRQAAGRGLQLLFYSVGIGQISSEVPQNLSASRPQDRQFILSSKKLLLSDSGFYLCAWSRGKYEQYFGPGTRLTVT.

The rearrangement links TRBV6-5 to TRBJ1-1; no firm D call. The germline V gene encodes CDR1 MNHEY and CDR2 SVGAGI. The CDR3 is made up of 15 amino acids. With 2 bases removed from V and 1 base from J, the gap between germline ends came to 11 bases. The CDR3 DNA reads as TGTGCCAGCAGTTACCGAGGGCTGCGGAACACTGAAGCTTTCTTT. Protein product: CASSYRGLRNTEAFF.

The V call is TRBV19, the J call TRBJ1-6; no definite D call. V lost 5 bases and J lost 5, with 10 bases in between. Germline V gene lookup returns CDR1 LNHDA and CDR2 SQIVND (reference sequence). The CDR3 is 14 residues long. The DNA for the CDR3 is TGTGCCAGTAGTCATACCCCTAATAATTCACCCCTCCACTTT. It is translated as CASSHTPNNSPLHF.

The CDR3 bases are TGTGCCAGCAGCTCATACAGGACAACTAATGAAAAACTGTTTTTT. It yields the protein CASSSYRTTNEKLFF. The gene calls are TRBV11-2 and TRBJ1-4, with D tentatively TRBD1 (5 bases). There are 15 residues in the CDR3. Trimming removed 4 bases from V and 0 bases from J, with 9 bases in between. Germline values: CDR1 SGHAT, CDR2 FQNNGV.

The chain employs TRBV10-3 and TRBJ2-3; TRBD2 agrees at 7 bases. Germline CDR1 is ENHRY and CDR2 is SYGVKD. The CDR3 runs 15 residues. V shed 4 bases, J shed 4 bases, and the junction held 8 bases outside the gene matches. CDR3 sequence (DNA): TGTGCCATCAGTGGGAGGGAGGGCCATCCAGATACGCAGTATTTT. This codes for CAISGREGHPDTQYF.

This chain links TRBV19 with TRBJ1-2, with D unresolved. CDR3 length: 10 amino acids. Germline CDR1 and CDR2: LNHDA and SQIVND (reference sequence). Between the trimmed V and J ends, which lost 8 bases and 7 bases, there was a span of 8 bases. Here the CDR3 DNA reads TGTGCCAGTTACCGGGGTGGCTACACCTTC. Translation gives CASYRGGYTF.

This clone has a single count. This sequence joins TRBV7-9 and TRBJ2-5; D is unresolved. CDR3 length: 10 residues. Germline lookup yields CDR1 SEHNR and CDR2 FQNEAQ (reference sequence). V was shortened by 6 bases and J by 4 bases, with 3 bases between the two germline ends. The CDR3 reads CASSIETQYF. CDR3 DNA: TGTGCCAGCAGTATAGAGACCCAGTACTTC.

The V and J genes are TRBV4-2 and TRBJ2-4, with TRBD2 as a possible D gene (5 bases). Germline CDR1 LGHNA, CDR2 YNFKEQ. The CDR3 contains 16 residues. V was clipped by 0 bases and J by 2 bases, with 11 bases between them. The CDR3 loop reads CASSQDGGFTKNIQYF. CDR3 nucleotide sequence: TGTGCCAGCAGCCAAGATGGCGGGTTTACCAAAAACATTCAGTACTTC.

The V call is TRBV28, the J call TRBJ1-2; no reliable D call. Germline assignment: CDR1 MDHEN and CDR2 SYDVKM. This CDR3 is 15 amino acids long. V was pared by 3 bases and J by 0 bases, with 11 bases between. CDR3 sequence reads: CASSFSGLPNYGYTF. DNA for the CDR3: TGTGCCAGCAGTTTTTCCGGACTGCCTAACTATGGCTACACCTTC.

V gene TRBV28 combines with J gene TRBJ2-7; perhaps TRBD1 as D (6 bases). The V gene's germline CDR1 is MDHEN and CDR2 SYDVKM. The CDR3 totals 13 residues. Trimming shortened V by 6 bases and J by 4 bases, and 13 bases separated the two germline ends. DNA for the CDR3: TGTGCCAGCAGAAGAGGGGGTTCGTACGAGCAGTACTTC. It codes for CASRRGGSYEQYF.